The clone carrying this TCR beta chain showed up just a few times. Antigen specificity is unknown. Amplification of TCR beta CDR3 regions used RNA as the template. Researchers ran a first-round RT-PCR on the TCR CDR3 using the HTBI primer set. MiXCR, applied by TCRdb to the multiplex PCR reads, yields one record per CDR3 protein. The table has about 400,000 distinct CDR3 sequences, 15% to 18% seen once. The sample originates from a study of T cells in Graves' hyperthyroidism and ophthalmopathy. Study outcomes and limitations: The model's output predicted ophthalmopathy at a median of about 6.5 months prior to onset.

Not enrolled were patients with uncontrolled infection, other autoimmune disease, pregnancy or lactation. Diagnoses were made from clinical symptoms, serum measures (thyroxine and TRAb), thyroid ultrasound and orbital computed tomography. Each 10 ml fresh peripheral blood draw supplied the PBMCs. V gave up 5 bases and J gave up 0 bases; unmatched junction bases: 6. Germline CDR1 and CDR2: MNHEY and SVGEGT. This CDR3 has 15 residues. What was sequenced was blood. The chain employs TRBV6-2 or TRBV6-3 and TRBJ2-7; TRBD1 matches at 8 bases. The TCR originated in a woman in her late teens or twenties with Graves' hyperthyroidism. CDR3 DNA sequence: TGTGCCAGCAGTAAGAGACAGGGGCCCTCCTACGAGCAGTACTTC. Its protein is CASSKRQGPSYEQYF.